This T cell receptor (beta chain) stems from a study of T-cell memory formation after mild COVID-19. Study results and limitations: Several responding clones turned up in pre-infection memory, indicating that cross-reactive memory may have taken part. Most CD4+ clones that shrank were in CM and EM, while CD8+ ones turned up in EMRA.

Each CDR3 protein is one row after TCRdb ran MiXCR on the 5' RACE reads. Of some 300,000 distinct CDR3 sequences in the sample, around a fifth are singletons; the top ten hold under 25%. This CDR3 contains 16 residues. Trimming shortened V by 2 bases and J by 0 bases, and 11 bases separated the two germline ends. Germline-derived CDR1 and CDR2 are SGDLS and YYNGEE. This clonotype was detected a few times. Antigen unknown. This TCR derives from a man between 18 and 35 years old who had mild COVID-19 (a few samples of this study predate the infection). Cell type and time point are not known. The J gene is TRBJ2-2, the V gene TRBV9; D is perhaps TRBD1 (5 bases). The sequenced sample was PBMCs or a T cell subset sorted from them (not recorded which). CDR3 sequence (DNA): TGTGCCAGCAGCGTGAGGACACCAGCGAACACCGGGGAGCTGTTTTTT. It yields the protein CASSVRTPANTGELFF.